This passage covers 2 T cell receptor beta chains from one sample sequenced in a study of tumor-infiltrating lymphocytes in primary liver carcinoma. The investigators made TCR beta cDNA from approximately 500 ng total RNA, using a constant-region primer. The TCR beta library was amplified through three nested multiplex PCR rounds in a modified ARM-PCR procedure. A C-beta reverse primer and TRBV1-TRBV30 forward primers served in each of the first two PCR rounds, at ten to eleven cycles apiece. TCRdb passed the multiplex PCR reads through MiXCR, listing each CDR3 protein once. The sample holds some 51,000 distinct CDR3 sequences, around three quarters seen once. Co-extraction of both nucleic acids (RNA and DNA) used about 17-33 mg of unsorted bulk tissue. Input material: liver tumor tissue from sampling region 3. Subset here: tumor region T3, left-lateral pole. Source of these receptors: a man aged 35 to 55 with primary liver carcinoma and hepatitis B virus infection.

With regard to this clonotype: A junction end diverges from the germline sequence, so it may reflect a read error. The V call is TRBV4-1, the J call TRBJ1-5; TRBD1 agrees at 7 bases. The germline V gene has CDR1 MGHRA and CDR2 YSYEKL. The CDR3 has 15 residues. CDR3 in DNA: TGCGCCAGCAGCCAACAGGGGGGTGGCAAACAGCCCCATCATTTT. The encoded protein is CASSQQGGGKQPHHF.

In the case of this clonotype: This clone may be a read error of a much larger clone one base away. The V and J genes are TRBV28 and TRBJ2-3, with D perhaps matching TRBD1 or TRBD2 (5 bases each). CDR1 is MDHEN and CDR2 is SYDVKM in the germline V gene. The CDR3 runs to 15 residues. The CDR3 DNA follows: TGTGACAGCAGTCACCGGGACGTTAGCACAGATACGCAGTATTTT. Protein: CDSSHRDVSTDTQYF.